Listed here is a single T cell receptor beta chain. The target antigen is unknown. TCRdb fed the 5' RACE reads into MiXCR, producing one record per CDR3 protein. The sample lists about 350,000 distinct CDR3 sequences; 7% to 10% were seen once. This CDR3 spans 15 amino acids. From germline, CDR1 is SEHNR and CDR2 FQNEAQ (reference sequence). J was trimmed by 4 bases and V by 4 bases; bases with no gene match: 4. The data originate from a study of T cells after yellow fever vaccination. Study summary: The SMART-Seq v4 Ultra Low Input method served to prepare the low-cell-number fractions. Whole-study findings and limits: The booster saw the reappearance of most primary-vaccination clones (roughly 96% CD4, roughly 87% CD8). Weaker overall was a secondary response that nonetheless peaked faster, on day 5 versus 15.

The sequence derives from a young man who received the YFV17D yellow fever vaccine. V and J are TRBV7-9 and TRBJ2-2, with TRBD2 matching over 9 bases. The material was PBMCs, obtained about 41 days after the first yellow fever vaccination. CDR3 loop: CASSSGLASTGELFF. The CDR3 DNA reads as TGTGCCAGCAGCTCGGGACTAGCTAGCACCGGGGAGCTGTTTTTT.